The table lists the clone carrying this T cell receptor (beta chain) with a count of one. Its matching antigen is unknown. The data are from a study of cytomegalovirus exposure and HLA in healthy donors. Notes on the study in general: The majority of TCR sequences were rare, yet some public TCRs appeared in many donors. The CMV antigen specificity of a few CMV-associated chains was confirmed through in vitro analysis.

The CDR3 is 16 amino acids. Germline V gene data show CDR1 as SGHRS and CDR2 as YFSETQ. The J segment lost 4 bases and the V segment lost 1 base, leaving 5 bases of the junction unmatched. In the PCR, 60 Vbeta and 13 Jbeta primers were used. Assay: immunoSEQ multiplex PCR; the TCRdb copy retains only in-frame clones and omits some. The sample shows about 130,000 clones, around 77% of them seen only once. The sequencing sample was made of PBMCs. The receptor was isolated from a man aged 45-65 years in good health and CMV-seronegative. The chain has TRBV5-1 and TRBJ2-1, with TRBD2 identical over 10 bases. DNA of the CDR3: TGCGCCAGCAGCTTGTTTACTAGCGGGACTTACAATGAGCAGTTCTTC. As protein: CASSLFTSGTYNEQFF.